This T cell receptor beta chain was retrieved from a study of T cells in Graves' hyperthyroidism and ophthalmopathy (dated by TCRdb to the late 2010s). In the study overall: Peripheral blood was collected at initial diagnosis, before any treatment. Whether ophthalmopathy could be predicted prospectively was tested in an independent validation cohort made up of 18 to 20 hyperthyroidism patients plus 17 patients who later progressed to ophthalmopathy. According to the paper, TCR Vbeta CDR3 sequencing was carried out on over 130 peripheral blood samples, which came from under 50 ophthalmopathy, 75 or so hyperthyroidism and about 17 progressor patients. After blood sampling, hyperthyroidism patients were treated with methimazole at a starting dose of 30 mg daily, and ophthalmopathy patients were treated with high-dose intravenous methylprednisolone. To identify TCR V-J signatures that set the groups apart, the researchers used a discovery cohort of 100 patients, made up of 40 to 45 with Graves' ophthalmopathy and 57 with stable Graves' hyperthyroidism. For training and testing, the 100 or so patients in the discovery cohort were randomly divided in a 7:3 ratio. The study also compared thyroid tissue and blood T-cell repertoires from several Graves' hyperthyroidism patients.

Amplification of TCR beta CDR3 regions was carried out from RNA transcripts. The TCR CDR3 was subjected to a first round of RT-PCR using the HTBI primer set and the Qiagen OneStep RT-PCR kit. A second multiplex PCR round built the libraries, followed by size selection and purification. Libraries were sequenced paired-end with 100 bp reads on an Illumina HiSeq2000. Per the authors' processing: SOAPnuke was used to process the raw data, removing reads that contained adapters or uncalled bases, had a mean Phred below 15, or lacked an exact match to the constant primer or identifier. COPE v1.2.5 was used to merge the high-quality paired reads, and each unique nucleotide sequence was defined as a clonotype. MiTCR v1.1 was used to align clonotypes to the IMGT TRBV, TRBD and TRBJ reference segments. The analysis was restricted to V-J combinations with a frequency above 0.0001, which together covered just over 99% of the repertoires. A TCS score was defined as the ratio of F50 (clonal expansion) to E x V (chaos), with BLOSUM62-based TCRdist applied between CDR3 peptides within each V-J. Welch's t-statistics and random forest reduced 514 V-J features to 13, which were used in a naive Bayes classifier (R e1071). TCRdb took the public reads, trimmed them with fastp at Q25, ran MiXCR for clone calling and kept in-frame beta chains. Under each unique CDR3 protein, matching rows form one entry showing the most common genes and DNA. TCRdb assigned the V and J calls; the authors' analysis was not used. A total of 300,000 to 400,000 distinct CDR3 sequences appear in this sample, around 14% of them only once. The ten largest clonotypes hold 8% to 13% of the sample.

V loses 6 bases, J loses 0 bases, and the germline ends lie 15 bases apart. The germline V gene specifies MNHNS as CDR1 and SASEGT as CDR2. The CDR3 measures 16 amino acids from cysteine to phenylalanine. Only CDR3 DNA remains: 48 bases, in frame from the first base. Graves' hyperthyroidism was defined as stable when no progression to ophthalmopathy occurred over 18 months of follow-up. Hyperthyroidism patients were newly diagnosed, had a disease duration of under 2 months, and were aged 18 to 65 years. Any patient with an uncontrolled infection, another autoimmune disease, pregnancy or lactation was excluded. Diagnoses were established on the basis of clinical symptoms, serum thyroxine and TRAb, thyroid ultrasound, and orbital computed tomography. PBMCs were isolated from roughly 10 ml of fresh peripheral blood by Ficoll-Paque density gradient centrifugation. Trizol reagent was used to extract total RNA, and RNA quality was then checked on an Agilent 2100 Bioanalyzer.

To note about this clonotype: What this receptor recognizes is not known. The record has no base qualities; no much larger clone is one base away.

What the study reported, not specific to this receptor: A model built on a 13 V-J signature distinguished ophthalmopathy from stable hyperthyroidism, reaching roughly 88% sensitivity and about 81% specificity in cross-validation and 80%/75% in testing. In validation, the model predicted progression to ophthalmopathy with approximately 71% sensitivity and approximately 74% specificity, a median of 6.5 months before onset. Blood samples also contained most of the expanded thyroid clonotypes (frequency above 0.001), which suggests that blood repertoires may reflect thyroid immune responses. No statistical method was used to set the sample size in advance, and investigators knew the group allocation.

Material: blood. The receptor chain draws on TRBV6-1 and TRBJ2-1, and perhaps TRBD2 as D gene, on 5 matching bases. This clonotype was obtained from a woman aged 55-70 years with Graves' hyperthyroidism. The CDR3: CASSDLPGVSYNEQFF. The nucleotides are TGTGCCAGCAGCGACCTCCCCGGGGTCTCCTACAATGAGCAGTTCTTC.